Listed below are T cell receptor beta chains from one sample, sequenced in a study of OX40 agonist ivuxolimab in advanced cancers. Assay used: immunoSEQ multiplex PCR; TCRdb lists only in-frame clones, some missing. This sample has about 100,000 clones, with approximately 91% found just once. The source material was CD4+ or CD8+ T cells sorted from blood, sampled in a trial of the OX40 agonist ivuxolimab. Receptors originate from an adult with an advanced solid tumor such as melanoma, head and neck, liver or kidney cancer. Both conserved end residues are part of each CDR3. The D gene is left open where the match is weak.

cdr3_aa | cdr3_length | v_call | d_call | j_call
CASSQDLGGETQYF | 14 | TRBV4-2 | TRBD2 | TRBJ2-5
CASSRTIGYNEQFF | 14 | TRBV2 | - | TRBJ2-1
CASSLYGVSGANVLTF | 16 | TRBV7-6 | - | TRBJ2-6
CASSPHRGRAWEQYF | 15 | TRBV28 | TRBD1 | TRBJ2-5
CASSPSTQGHEQFF | 14 | TRBV27 | - | TRBJ2-1
CASRPPGRRGDEQFF | 15 | TRBV10-2 | - | TRBJ2-1
CASSDRVYGNEQFF | 14 | TRBV6-5 | TRBD1 | TRBJ2-1
CASSLTRTVFVGQPQHF | 17 | TRBV28 | - | TRBJ1-5
CAISLEGNTEAFF | 13 | TRBV10-3 | - | TRBJ1-1
CASSRDSGTEAFF | 13 | TRBV5-1 | TRBD1 | TRBJ1-1
CASSWGGTLTDTQYF | 15 | TRBV27 | TRBD2 | TRBJ2-3
CASSQPVRAGNTIYF | 15 | TRBV4-1 | - | TRBJ1-3
CASSSTGTGELFF | 13 | TRBV6-6 | - | TRBJ2-2
CASSLAQGAYGYTF | 14 | TRBV5-1 | - | TRBJ1-2
CASSRSDRRPYNEQFF | 16 | TRBV7-7 | TRBD1 | TRBJ2-1
CASNPAGGETQYF | 13 | TRBV5-1 | TRBD2 | TRBJ2-5
CASSNSGGLKNTEAFF | 16 | TRBV9 | - | TRBJ1-1
CASSIVGYSNEQFF | 14 | TRBV19 | - | TRBJ2-1
CASSFVRGVDEQYF | 14 | TRBV5-5 | - | TRBJ2-7